Detailed here is one T cell receptor beta chain. The sample originates from a study of cytomegalovirus exposure and HLA in healthy donors. Study in general: Roughly 80 million unique TCRs from HLA-typed donors were held in an early data release.

Germline V CDR1 and CDR2: MNHEY, SMNVEV (reference sequence). Between the trimmed V and J ends, which lost 6 bases and 3 bases, there was a span of 11 bases. The CDR3 length is 13 residues. PCR was performed using 60 Vbeta and 13 Jbeta primers. The repertoire was sequenced with immunoSEQ multiplex PCR; TCRdb's copy has only in-frame clones and lacks some. There are a few hundred thousand clones in the sample; 92% occur only once, and around 1.7% lies in the top ten. The receptor was derived from a girl aged 2-9 years in good health and CMV-seronegative. The sequencing input was PBMCs. The J gene is TRBJ1-2, the V gene TRBV27; tentative D call: TRBD1 (5 bases). CDR3 loop: CASRMGPYYGYTF. Here the CDR3 DNA reads TGTGCCAGCAGGATGGGGCCGTACTATGGCTACACCTTC.